The 8 T cell receptor beta chains reported below all come from one sample, sequenced in a study of memory CD8 T cells in hepatitis C reinfection. Method: immunoSEQ multiplex PCR; TCRdb's copy keeps in-frame clones and lacks some. Of 35,000 to 55,000 clones detected, around 87% appear once; the ten largest clones hold approximately 1.2%. Time point indicated: peak reinfection, 3 to 8 weeks after reinfection detection. No in vitro expansion preceded TCR sequencing of the sorted cells. Sequences were obtained from naive CD8+ T cells sorted from blood. Receptors were obtained from a man between 18 and 29 years old with hepatitis C virus infection.

The genes are TRBV6-5 and TRBJ2-7; TRBD2 might be the D (6 bases). The germline V gene has CDR1 MNHEY and CDR2 SVGAGI. CDR3 length: 15 amino acids. Deletions cut 2 bases from V and 0 bases from J, with 11 bases between. CDR3 amino acids: CASSYQGGVSYEQYF. The DNA for the CDR3 is TGTGCCAGCAGTTACCAGGGCGGGGTCTCCTACGAGCAGTACTTC.

The V and J genes are TRBV9 and TRBJ2-1; 8 bases are a match to TRBD2. The CDR3 is made up of 16 amino acids. With 0 bases clipped from V and 1 base from J, the junction kept 3 bases outside the gene matches. CDR1 and CDR2 from the germline V gene are SGDLS and YYNGEE. The DNA for the CDR3 is TGTGCCAGCAGCGTAGACGGGGGGGTATCCTACAATGAGCAGTTCTTC. Translation gives CASSVDGGVSYNEQFF.

The chain joins TRBV29-1 to TRBJ2-1; 7 positions match TRBD2. After removal of 0 bases from V and 0 bases from J, the junction contained 8 bases not matched to a gene. Germline CDR1 and CDR2: SQVTM and ANQGSEA. This CDR3 region has 17 residues. The CDR3 spells CSVEEGGGSGSYNEQFF. The CDR3 nucleotides are TGCAGCGTTGAAGAAGGCGGCGGGAGTGGCTCCTACAATGAGCAGTTCTTC.

This clone has a handful of counts. The rearrangement uses TRBV4-1 and TRBJ2-4; unclear D gene. Germline V gene lookup returns CDR1 MGHRA and CDR2 YSYEKL. The CDR3 has 14 amino acids. Trimming took off 1 base at V and 7 bases at J, with 11 bases between the two ends. CDR3 sequence: CASSQAQASNIQYF. The CDR3 DNA sequence: TGCGCCAGCAGCCAAGCCCAGGCTTCCAACATTCAGTACTTC.

The CDR3 region has the DNA TGCGCCAGCAGCTTTCTAGGACAGATACAAGAGACCCAGTACTTC. This gives the protein CASSFLGQIQETQYF. The J gene is TRBJ2-5, the V gene TRBV5-1; perhaps TRBD1 as D (6 bases). The germline gives CDR1 SGHRS, CDR2 YFSETQ. Deletions cut 2 bases from V and 2 bases from J, with 13 bases between. The CDR3 consists of 15 residues.

This clone was recorded once. The rearrangement joins TRBV6-1 to TRBJ1-3; tentative D call: TRBD1 (6 bases). The V gene's germline CDR1 is MNHNS and CDR2 SASEGT. The length of the CDR3 is 14 residues. With 2 bases removed from V and 3 bases from J, the gap between germline ends came to 8 bases. The CDR3 sequence: CASSEYRVGNTIYF. The CDR3 DNA reads as TGTGCCAGCAGTGAATACAGGGTTGGAAACACCATATATTTT.

The J gene is TRBJ1-5, the V gene TRBV9, with D possibly being TRBD1 (5 bases). V gave up 3 bases and J gave up 4 bases, with 8 bases separating them. The CDR3 has 13 amino acids. Germline V gene sequence: CDR1 SGDLS, CDR2 YYNGEE. CDR3 DNA sequence: TGTGCCAGCAGCGGGGGGAGGAATCAGCCCCAGCATTTT. This translates into CASSGGRNQPQHF.

The CDR3 DNA reads TGTGCCAGCAGTTTAGCCGGGTACGAGCAGTACTTC. Amino acids: CASSLAGYEQYF. The chain is built from TRBV28 and TRBJ2-7; no definite D call. The V gene's germline CDR1 is MDHEN and CDR2 SYDVKM. The CDR3 runs to 12 residues. Trimming removed 2 bases at V and 4 bases at J, with 6 bases between.